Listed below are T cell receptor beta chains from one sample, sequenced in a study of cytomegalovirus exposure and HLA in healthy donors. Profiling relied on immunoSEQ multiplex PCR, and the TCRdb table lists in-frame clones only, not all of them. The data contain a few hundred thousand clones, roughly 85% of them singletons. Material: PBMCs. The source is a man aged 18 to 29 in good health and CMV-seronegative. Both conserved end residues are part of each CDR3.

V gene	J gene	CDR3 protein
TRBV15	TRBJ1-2	CATSRQGSNYGYTF
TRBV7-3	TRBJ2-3	CASSTRLAGTDTQYF
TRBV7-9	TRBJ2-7	CASSLLPGQGTHEQYF
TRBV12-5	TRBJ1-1	CASGLGLTEAFF
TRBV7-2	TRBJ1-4	CASSLAAVTNEKLFF
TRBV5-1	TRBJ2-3	CASSLAERNTDTQYF
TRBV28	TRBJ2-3	CASSEPGQGINTQYF
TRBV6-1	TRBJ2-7	CASSEMNTYEQYF
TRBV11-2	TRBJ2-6	CASSLGDRAGANVLTF
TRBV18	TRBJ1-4	CASSPAEGPNEKLFF
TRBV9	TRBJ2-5	CASSVATSGGQETQYF
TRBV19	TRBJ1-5	CASRGQYKGNQPQHF
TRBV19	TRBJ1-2	CASSDQTGEKYTF
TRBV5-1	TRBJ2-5	CASSLATGLGQETQYF
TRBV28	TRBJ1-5	CASSLSFLSGSDQLQHF
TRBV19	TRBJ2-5	CASSQRGGSETQYF
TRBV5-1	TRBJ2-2	CASSLGPGGETGELFF
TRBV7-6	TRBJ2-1	CASSSDKHNEQFF
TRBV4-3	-	CASSQDRYEQYF
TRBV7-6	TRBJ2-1	CASSLVDTARLNEQFF
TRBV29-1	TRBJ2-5	CSVEAGTSGELQYF
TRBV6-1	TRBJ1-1	CASSLGVQKNTEAFF
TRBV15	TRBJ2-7	CATSTGTSGWSYEQYF
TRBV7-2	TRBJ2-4	CASSLQGNIQYF
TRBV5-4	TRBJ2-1	CASSPGGAAYNEQFF
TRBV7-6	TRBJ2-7	CASSPKTGTGLDEQYF
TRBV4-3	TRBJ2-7	CASSQVHPGGEQYF
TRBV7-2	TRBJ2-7	CASSSYVSYEQYF
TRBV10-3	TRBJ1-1	CAISESILSGGTIGNTEAFF
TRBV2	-	CASSGGLGFTYEQYF
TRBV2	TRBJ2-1	CASSRDSDEQFF
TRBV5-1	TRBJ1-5	CASSLGTGDSNQPQHF
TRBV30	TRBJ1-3	CAWRGQDLSGNTIYF
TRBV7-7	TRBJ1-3	CASSPQVSGNTIYF
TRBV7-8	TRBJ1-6	CASSPGQVTPSPLHF
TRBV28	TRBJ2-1	CASSSTEGSVDEQFF
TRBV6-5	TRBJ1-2	CASSYLPGQDRNGYTF
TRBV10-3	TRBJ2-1	CAIRGTGNEQFF
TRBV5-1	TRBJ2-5	CASSSPEDRTRETQYF
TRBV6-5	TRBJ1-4	CASSYGQRNELFF